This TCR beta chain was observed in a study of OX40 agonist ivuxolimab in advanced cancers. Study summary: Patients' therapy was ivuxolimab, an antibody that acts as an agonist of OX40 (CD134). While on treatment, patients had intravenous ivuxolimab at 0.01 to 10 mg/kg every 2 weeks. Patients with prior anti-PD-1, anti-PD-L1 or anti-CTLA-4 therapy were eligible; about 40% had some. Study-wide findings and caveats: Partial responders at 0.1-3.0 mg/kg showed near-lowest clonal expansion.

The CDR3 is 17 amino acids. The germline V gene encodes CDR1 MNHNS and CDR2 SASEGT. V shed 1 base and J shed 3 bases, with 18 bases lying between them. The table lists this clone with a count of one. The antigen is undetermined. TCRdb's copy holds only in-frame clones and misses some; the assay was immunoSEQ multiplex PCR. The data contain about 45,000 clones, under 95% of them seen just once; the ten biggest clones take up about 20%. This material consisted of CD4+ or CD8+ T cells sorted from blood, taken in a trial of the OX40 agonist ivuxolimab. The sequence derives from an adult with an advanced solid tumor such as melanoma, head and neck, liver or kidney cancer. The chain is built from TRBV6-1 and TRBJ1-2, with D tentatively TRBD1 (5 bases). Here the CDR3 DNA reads TGTGCCAGCAGTGAAGGGGGGGGTTATGAGAATTACTATGGCTACACCTTC. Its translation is CASSEGGGYENYYGYTF.